A selection of T cell receptor beta chains follows, all from one sample in a study of cytomegalovirus exposure and HLA in healthy donors. Libraries were prepared by immunoSEQ multiplex PCR; TCRdb keeps only in-frame clonotypes and omits some of them. Of about 140,000 clones in the sample, nearly 80% were seen once. Sequenced: PBMCs. The source is a male donor in good health and CMV-seronegative. Each CDR3 is given with its conserved first and last residue. A D gene is named only where the DNA matches it firmly. Size is omitted from some rows. Given values are once, few, many or a class for expanded clones.

length,D,size,V,J,DNA,CDR3
15,TRBD2,NA,TRBV9,TRBJ2-5,TGTGCCAGCAGCGAGGGGACTAGCGGGCCAGAGACCCAGTACTTC,CASSEGTSGPETQYF
13,NA,once,TRBV28,TRBJ2-7,TGTGCCAGCAGTTTCGGCAGGGTAAACGAGCAGTACTTC,CASSFGRVNEQYF
10,NA,NA,TRBV29-1,TRBJ2-1,TGCAGCGGCACCAGGGGAGAGCAGTTCTTC,CSGTRGEQFF
16,TRBD1,NA,TRBV4-2,TRBJ2-1,TGTGCCAGCAGCCAAGATCCCCGGGACAGGGTCGATGAGCAGTTCTTC,CASSQDPRDRVDEQFF
16,TRBD1,few,TRBV9,TRBJ1-1,TGTGCCAGCAGCGCTCGGGGACAGGGGTTGAACACTGAAGCTTTCTTT,CASSARGQGLNTEAFF
15,NA,NA,TRBV5-1,TRBJ1-1,TGCGCCAGCAGCTTGGCCAGGGTTACAAACACTGAAGCTTTCTTT,CASSLARVTNTEAFF
13,NA,NA,TRBV9,TRBJ2-2,TGTGCCAGCAGCGTAGGACAGACCGGGGAGCTGTTTTTT,CASSVGQTGELFF
14,NA,few,TRBV11-2,TRBJ1-6,TGTGCCAGCAGCTTAGATCAGGTGTACTCACCCCTCCACTTT,CASSLDQVYSPLHF
14,NA,NA,TRBV7-8,TRBJ2-7,TGTGCCAGCAGCTTAGGTCGGGGGTCGGGCGAGCAGTACTTC,CASSLGRGSGEQYF
13,NA,few,TRBV7-9,TRBJ1-1,TGTGCCAGCAGCTTCACAGGAGACACTGAAGCTTTCTTT,CASSFTGDTEAFF
14,TRBD2,once,TRBV19,TRBJ2-5,TGTGCCAGTAGTCAGCGGGGTTTCGGCGAGACCCAGTACTTC,CASSQRGFGETQYF
12,NA,NA,TRBV29-1,TRBJ1-1,TGCAGCGTTGAACCACAGGGCGCTGAAGCTTTCTTT,CSVEPQGAEAFF
15,NA,NA,TRBV5-5,TRBJ2-1,TGTGCCAGCAGCTTTGGCAGGGGATCCTACAATGAGCAGTTCTTC,CASSFGRGSYNEQFF
14,NA,NA,TRBV6-5,TRBJ2-1,TGTGCCAGCAGCCCCCTTACAGCTTACAATGAGCAGTTCTTC,CASSPLTAYNEQFF
15,NA,NA,TRBV2,TRBJ2-1,TGTGCCAGCCGCCAAAGGGGCAGCTCCTACAATGAGCAGTTCTTC,CASRQRGSSYNEQFF
14,TRBD1,once,TRBV7-3,TRBJ2-5,TGTGCCAGCAGCTGGAAAGGGGGCGGAGAGACCCAGTACTTC,CASSWKGGGETQYF
13,TRBD1,NA,TRBV2,TRBJ1-2,TGTGCCGGACAGGACAGGGGAAGTTATGGCTACACCTTC,CAGQDRGSYGYTF
15,NA,NA,TRBV7-2,TRBJ2-1,TGTGCCAGCAGCCCCATTAGACGGGATTACAATGAGCAGTTCTTC,CASSPIRRDYNEQFF
15,TRBD2,NA,TRBV6-5,TRBJ2-3,TGTGCCAGCAGTTACTCCAGCGGGGGGGCGAATACGCAGTATTTT,CASSYSSGGANTQYF
15,TRBD1,few,TRBV6-5,TRBJ2-7,TGTGCCAGCAGCATACCGGACAGGGGGCATGGCGAGCAGTACTTC,CASSIPDRGHGEQYF